This record looks at one TCR beta chain sequence and its context. As yet, its antigen is unknown. The authors reverse transcribed all of the isolated RNA, so sequencing captured expressed TCRB transcripts. Using immunoSEQ multiplex PCR, the repertoire was profiled, and TCRdb retains in-frame clones only, with some absent. This sample has 600,000 or so clones, with around 12% found just once. Sorted CD4+ subsets: naive, central memory, regulatory, stem cell-like memory (CD45RO/CCR7/CD25/CD127/CD95/CD27 panel). The entry originates in a study of beta chain features in type 1 diabetes. General study points: Patients with Type 1 diabetes showed moderately but significantly shorter TCRB CDR3s in all four CD4+ subsets.

Germline values: CDR1 SGDLS, CDR2 YYNGEE. The trim removed 4 bases at V and 4 bases at J, leaving 4 bases unmatched. The CDR3 has 15 residues. The chain links TRBV9 to TRBJ2-1, with 11 bases lining up with TRBD2. This TCR derives from a man aged 30-40 years with type 1 diabetes. What was sequenced was naive CD4+ T cells from blood. In DNA form, the CDR3 reads TGTGCCAGCAGCTCAACTAGCGGGGGATACAATGAGCAGTTCTTC. Translation: CASSSTSGGYNEQFF.